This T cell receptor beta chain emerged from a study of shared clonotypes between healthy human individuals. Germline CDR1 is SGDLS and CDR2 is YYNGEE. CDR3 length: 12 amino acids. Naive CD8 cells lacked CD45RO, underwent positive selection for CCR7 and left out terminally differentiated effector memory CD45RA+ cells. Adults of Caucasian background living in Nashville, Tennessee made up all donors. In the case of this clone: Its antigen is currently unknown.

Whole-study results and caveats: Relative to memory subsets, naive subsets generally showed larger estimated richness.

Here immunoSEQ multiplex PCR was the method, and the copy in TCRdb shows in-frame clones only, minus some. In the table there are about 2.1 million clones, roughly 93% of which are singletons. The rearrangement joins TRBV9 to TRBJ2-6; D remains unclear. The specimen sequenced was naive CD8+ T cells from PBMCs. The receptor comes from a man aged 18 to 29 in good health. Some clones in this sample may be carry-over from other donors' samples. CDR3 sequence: CGSKSGANVLTF. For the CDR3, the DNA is TGTGGGTCGAAGTCTGGGGCCAACGTCCTGACTTTC.